These T cell receptor beta chains were read from a single sample in a study of molecular identifiers for immune sequencing clone quantification. TCRdb ran MiXCR on the PCR reads and lists one entry per CDR3 protein. The table has about 86,000 distinct CDR3 sequences, around 27% seen once; the top ten hold 0.75% to 0.9%. The sample consisted of naive CD8+ T cells from blood, with Jurkat cell RNA spiked in. The receptor set was obtained from a human donor in good health. Some libraries in this study had Jurkat cell RNA spiked in. Each CDR3 is given without its conserved first and last residue.

>TRBJ2-3|TRBV4-3
ASSKWGGRTDTQY
>TRBJ2-7|TRBV6-2/TRBV6-3
ASSPRSYEQY
>TRBJ2-7|TRBV7-9
ASSLVAGPYEQY
>TRBJ2-5|TRBV24-1
ATGGETQY
>TRBJ1-2|TRBV19
ASSIGDNGYT
>TRBJ2-6|TRBV24-1
ATLQAGANVLT
>TRBJ1-1|TRBV13
ASSPPGVVTEAF
>TRBJ2-3|TRBV3-1
ASSLQGAHRSEAQY
>TRBJ2-2|TRBV13
ASSLPRSGEFGELF
>TRBJ1-5|TRBV5-1
ASSLKGDRLYSNQPQH
>TRBJ2-5|TRBV19
ASRPLGGSTGTQY
>TRBJ2-1|TRBV7-2
ASSLEVYQRDEQF
>TRBJ1-2|TRBV19
ASSPGASPHYGYT
>TRBJ2-4|TRBV11-2
ASSLVNIQY
>TRBJ2-7|TRBV30
AWSVQSYEQY
>TRBJ2-7|TRBV28
ASSRTGLKTYEQY
>TRBJ2-5|TRBV27
ASSPSAGQETQY
>TRBJ2-7|TRBV2
ASVPPRGRSYEQY
>TRBJ1-1|TRBV9
ASSPTDVHGEAF
>TRBJ1-5|TRBV4-3
ASSPWAGMAQPQH
>TRBJ2-3|TRBV12-3/TRBV12-4
ASSLQKEQY
>TRBJ1-6|TRBV27
ASSPGQGLALH
>TRBJ2-7|TRBV28
ASNPPVGTPSGYYEQY
>TRBJ2-3|TRBV7-6
ASSTDTSTDTQY
>TRBJ1-5|TRBV29-1
SALISPGNQPQH
>TRBJ1-1|TRBV29-1
SVFGTAMNTEAF
>TRBJ1-1|TRBV4-3
ASSQEERATEAF
>TRBJ2-2|TRBV20-1
SAREGATGELF
>TRBJ2-7|TRBV19
ASSYQARYEQY
>TRBJ2-7|TRBV6-2/TRBV6-3
ASSYSGRIEQY
>TRBJ2-1|TRBV30
AWTPYGTGPSYNGQF
>TRBJ2-7|TRBV7-9
ASSSSGTSYEQY
>TRBJ2-7|TRBV5-1
ASSLVGFAYEQY
>TRBJ1-5|TRBV10-2
ASSVGGHSNQPQH
>TRBJ2-4|TRBV18
ASSPPGDSSIGIQY
>TRBJ1-1|TRBV4-1
ASSQDGTGFDTEAF
>TRBJ1-4|TRBV7-9
ASSPPGEGEKLF
>TRBJ1-5|TRBV4-2
ASSQGRTGSQPQH